By frequency in the sample, the clone carrying this T cell receptor (beta chain) is medium-sized. The CDR3 totals 16 residues. Germline V gives CDR1 SGHNT, CDR2 YENEEA. V lost 3 bases and J lost 3; bases outside the gene matches: 4. This entry is derived from a study of patients and donors after allogeneic stem cell transplantation. TCRdb re-derived calls from the RT-PCR reads in MiXCR, one entry per CDR3 protein. This sample has just under 2,500 distinct CDR3 sequences, with about 8% found just once. The chain combines TRBV11-3 with TRBJ2-1; TRBD2 matches at 11 bases. This clonotype originated in a human donor who was either an allogeneic HSCT recipient or a stem cell or donor lymphocyte infusion donor (not recorded which). It is not recorded whose cells these are; they may come from a transplant donor. Sequenced: blood, either unsorted or a sorted T cell fraction (not recorded which). CDR3 loop: CASSLEGTSGYNEQFF. The CDR3 nucleotides read TGTGCCAGCAGCTTGGAGGGGACTAGCGGCTACAATGAGCAGTTCTTC.